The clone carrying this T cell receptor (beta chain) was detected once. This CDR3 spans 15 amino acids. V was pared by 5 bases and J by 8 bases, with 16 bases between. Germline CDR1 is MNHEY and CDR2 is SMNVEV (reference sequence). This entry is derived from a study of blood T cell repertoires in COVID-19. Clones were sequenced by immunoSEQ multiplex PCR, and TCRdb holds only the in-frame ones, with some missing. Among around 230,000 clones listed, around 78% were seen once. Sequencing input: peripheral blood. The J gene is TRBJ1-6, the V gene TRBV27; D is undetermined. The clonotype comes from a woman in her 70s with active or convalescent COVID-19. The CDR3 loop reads CASSPPRAADSPLHF. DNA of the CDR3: TGTGCCAGCAGTCCCCCCCGGGCAGCGGATTCACCCCTCCACTTT.